Presented here are 21 T cell receptor beta chains from one specimen sequenced in a study of cytomegalovirus exposure and HLA in healthy donors. Libraries were prepared by immunoSEQ multiplex PCR; TCRdb keeps only in-frame clonotypes and omits some of them. The sample holds 150,000 or so clones; about 89% are singletons and the top ten take 3.3%. Sequenced material: PBMCs. These receptors were collected from a woman under 30 in good health and CMV-seropositive.

The rearrangement joins TRBV5-4 to TRBJ2-7, with D perhaps matching TRBD2 (6 bases). From germline, CDR1 is SGHNT and CDR2 YYREEE (reference sequence). CDR3 length equals 12 residues. Trimming shortened V by 4 bases and J by 7 bases, and 12 bases separated the two germline ends. CDR3 sequence reads: CASSAGSGEQYF. The CDR3 DNA reads as TGTGCCAGCAGCGCCGGGAGTGGTGAGCAGTACTTC.

The rearrangement uses TRBV10-3 and TRBJ2-3; 9 nucleotides align to TRBD2. The V and J ends lost 5 bases and 2 bases, in that order; junction bases with no gene match: 5. The CDR3 length is 15 residues. From germline, CDR1 is ENHRY and CDR2 SYGVKD. CDR3 sequence (DNA): TGTGCCATCAGTTCGGCGGGAGGGACCACAGATACGCAGTATTTT. Its protein is CAISSAGGTTDTQYF.

The CDR3 DNA sequence: TGCACCGGAGGGGAAGGAAACACCATATATTTT. This codes for CTGGEGNTIYF. The chain recombines TRBV29-1 with TRBJ1-3, with D possibly matching TRBD1 (5 bases). Germline assignment: CDR1 SQVTM and CDR2 ANQGSEA. There are 11 residues in the CDR3.

The V call is TRBV11-2, the J call TRBJ2-7; 10 nucleotides line up with TRBD2. The germline CDR1 and CDR2 sequences are SGHAT and FQNNGV. The CDR3 spans 16 residues. Trimming took 3 bases from V and 6 from J; bases not matched to a gene: 11. CDR3 amino acids: CASSLISGTSAGEQYF. As DNA, the CDR3 is TGTGCCAGCAGCTTGATCTCCGGGACTAGCGCGGGCGAGCAGTACTTC.

In DNA, the CDR3 is TGCGCCAGCAGCCTCTCCGCGGCCCAAGAGACCCAGTACTTC. Its protein product is CASSLSAAQETQYF. The chain has TRBV5-1 and TRBJ2-5, with D hard to call. CDR1 SGHRS and CDR2 YFSETQ come from the germline V gene. V gave up 4 bases and J gave up 1 base, with 11 bases separating them. This CDR3 region has 14 residues.

This clone has only one observation. The J gene is TRBJ2-3, the V gene TRBV7-6; 10 nucleotides agree with TRBD1. From germline, CDR1 is SGHVS and CDR2 FNYEAQ. Germline trimming cut 4 bases from V and 4 bases from J; bases unmatched to any gene: 2. The CDR3 covers 14 residues. CDR3 protein: CASSSGQGADTQYF. The CDR3, as DNA: TGTGCCAGCAGCTCTGGACAGGGGGCAGATACGCAGTATTTT.

The V call is TRBV7-2, the J call TRBJ2-5, with 14 nucleotides matching TRBD2. Germline V gene data show CDR1 as SGHTA and CDR2 as FQGNSA. The CDR3 is 17 residues long. J was trimmed by 5 bases and V by 5 bases; bases with no gene match: 10. Here the CDR3 DNA reads TGTGCCAGCAGCCCAGCGGGACTAGCGGGAGCGGGGGAGACCCAGTACTTC. As protein: CASSPAGLAGAGETQYF.

The J gene is TRBJ2-2, the V gene TRBV30, with a tentative D call TRBD2 (6 bases). The germline gives CDR1 GTSNPN, CDR2 SVGIG (reference sequence). There are 14 residues in the CDR3. V lost 1 base and J lost 6, with 12 bases in between. CDR3 in DNA: TGTGCCTGGAGTGCGGGACTTCCACCCGGGGAGCTGTTTTTT. The encoded protein is CAWSAGLPPGELFF.

The chain recombines TRBV29-1 with TRBJ2-7; weak D call: TRBD1 (5 bases). With 5 bases removed from V and 3 bases from J, the gap between germline ends came to 11 bases. Germline V gene lookup returns CDR1 SQVTM and CDR2 ANQGSEA. The CDR3 contains 12 residues. The CDR3 reads CSVQGAIYEQYF. The CDR3 nucleotides are TGCAGCGTTCAGGGTGCGATCTACGAGCAGTACTTC.

V is TRBV11-2 and J is TRBJ1-3, with a possible D match to TRBD1 (5 bases). The CDR3 runs 15 residues. V lost 5 bases and J 0 bases, leaving 11 bases between the germline ends. From germline, CDR1 is SGHAT and CDR2 FQNNGV. This CDR3 reads CASSRQGYSGNTIYF. As DNA, the CDR3 is TGTGCCAGCAGCCGGCAGGGATACTCTGGAAACACCATATATTTT.

The chain couples TRBV10-2 to TRBJ1-1; D call uncertain. The V end lost 0 bases, the J end lost 0 bases, and 8 bases lay between the germline ends. Germline lookup yields CDR1 WSHSY and CDR2 SAAADI. The CDR3 is 15 amino acids. For the CDR3, the DNA is TGCGCCAGCAGTGAGTCGGTATCTATGAACACTGAAGCTTTCTTT. Its translation: CASSESVSMNTEAFF.

The V gene is TRBV10-2, the J gene TRBJ1-3, with D perhaps TRBD1 (6 bases). The CDR3 extends over 15 amino acids. Trimming cost V 3 bases and J 1 base, with 10 bases left between them. Per the germline V gene, CDR1 is WSHSY and CDR2 is SAAADI. The CDR3 loop reads CASSDPGHSGNTIYF. CDR3 in DNA: TGCGCCAGCAGTGATCCGGGACATTCTGGAAACACCATATATTTT.

The CDR3 coding sequence is TGTGCCAGCAGCTACAGGAGGGATCAGCCCCAGCATTTT. Protein sequence: CASSYRRDQPQHF. The chain joins TRBV5-8 to TRBJ1-5; possible D gene TRBD1, 5 bases. V lost 3 bases and J lost 5, with 9 bases in between. The CDR3 totals 13 residues. Germline V lookup: CDR1 SGHTS, CDR2 YDEGEE.

This clone showed up just once. The genes are TRBV25-1 and TRBJ2-1; possible D gene TRBD1, 5 bases. Trimming removed 2 bases at V and 8 bases at J, with 25 bases between. The CDR3 runs to 18 residues. The germline CDR1 and CDR2 sequences are MGHDK and SYGVNS. The chain's CDR3 is CASSEGAFSNPLGDEQFF. The CDR3 DNA is TGTGCCAGCAGTGAAGGGGCGTTCTCGAACCCTTTGGGCGATGAGCAGTTCTTC. The entire variable domain, with the rest obtained from reference TRBV25-1 and TRBJ2-1, is as follows: EADIYQTPRYLVIGTGKKITLECSQTMGHDKMYWYQQDPGMELHLIHYSYGVNSTEKGDLSSESTVSRIRTEHFPLTLESARPSHTSQYLCASSEGAFSNPLGDEQFFGPGTRLTVL.

The chain recombines TRBV15 with TRBJ2-2; the match to TRBD2 covers 13 bases. V lost 4 bases to trimming and J lost 6 bases; unmatched junction nucleotides: 8. Germline-derived CDR1 and CDR2 are LNHNV and YYDKDF (reference sequence). The CDR3 is 17 amino acids. For the CDR3, the DNA is TGTGCCACCAGCACCGCTGGACTAGCGGGAGCCCCCGGGGAGCTGTTTTTT. Translation: CATSTAGLAGAPGELFF.

The CDR3 coding sequence is TGTGCCAGCTCAGACAGGGGTGGAGAGCCCCAGCATTTT. Its translation is CASSDRGGEPQHF. The chain links TRBV18 to TRBJ1-5, with 8 bases fitting TRBD1. CDR1 is KGHSH and CDR2 is LQKENI in the germline V gene. CDR3 length: 13 amino acids. V gave up 5 bases and J gave up 8 bases; unmatched junction bases: 5.

V gene TRBV5-4 combines with J gene TRBJ1-1; maybe TRBD1 (6 bases). Germline CDR1 SGHNT, CDR2 YYREEE (reference sequence). V was trimmed by 0 bases and J by 4 bases, leaving 13 bases between them. The CDR3 sequence is 15 residues long. The CDR3 reads CASSLGAGEGTEAFF. CDR3 nucleotides: TGTGCCAGCAGCTTGGGGGCAGGGGAGGGCACTGAAGCTTTCTTT.

This clone has only one observation. CDR3 amino acids: CASSQDRRQTQYF. DNA of the CDR3: TGTGCCAGCAGTCAGGACAGGAGGCAGACCCAGTACTTC. This chain joins TRBV6-1 and TRBJ2-5; 7 nucleotides align to TRBD1. The length of the CDR3 is 13 residues. Germline V gene sequence: CDR1 MNHNS, CDR2 SASEGT. The V and J ends lost 5 bases and 6 bases, in that order; junction bases with no gene match: 6.

The genes are TRBV14 and TRBJ2-7; TRBD2 matches at 10 bases. The CDR3 covers 16 residues. The ends lost 0 bases at V and 2 bases at J; junction bases unmatched: 4. In germline, CDR1 is SGHDN, CDR2 FVKESK. CDR3 sequence: CASSQELAGYAYEQYF. The CDR3 DNA reads TGTGCCAGCAGCCAAGAACTAGCGGGATACGCCTACGAGCAGTACTTC.

The J gene is TRBJ1-4, the V gene TRBV27; TRBD1 is a possible D gene (5 bases). V shed 4 bases and J shed 0 bases, with 24 bases lying between them. Germline V lookup: CDR1 MNHEY, CDR2 SMNVEV (reference sequence). This CDR3 has 20 amino acids. The chain's CDR3 is CASSSSLPVWGGTTNEKLFF. The CDR3 DNA sequence: TGTGCCAGCAGTTCCTCCCTACCAGTCTGGGGGGGGACAACTAATGAAAAACTGTTTTTT.

The chain links TRBV9 to TRBJ1-1; TRBD1 is a possible D gene (5 bases). V lost 3 bases to trimming and J lost 1 base, with 10 bases between them. This CDR3 region has 14 residues. The germline gives CDR1 SGDLS, CDR2 YYNGEE. CDR3 protein: CASSEGLRNTEAFF. DNA of the CDR3: TGTGCCAGCAGCGAGGGACTGAGGAACACTGAAGCTTTCTTT.